This T cell receptor (beta chain) is from a study of blood T cell repertoires in COVID-19. TCRdb's copy holds only in-frame clones and misses some; the assay was immunoSEQ multiplex PCR. In the table there are 50,000 to 65,000 clones, approximately 82% of which are singletons. This CDR3 is built from 13 residues. The germline V gene encodes CDR1 WSHSY and CDR2 SAAADI. V lost 6 bases, J lost 8 bases, and 7 bases stayed unmatched. This sequence joins TRBV10-2 and TRBJ2-1; TRBD2 aligns across 7 bases. Source material: peripheral blood. The TCR was taken from a human donor in a cohort sampled during active COVID-19. CDR3 DNA sequence: TGCGCCAGCAGAATCAGCGGGGAGGATGAGCAGTTCTTC. This codes for CASRISGEDEQFF.